This entry lists 5 T cell receptor beta chains sequenced from one sample in a study of shared clonotypes between healthy human individuals. Assay used: immunoSEQ multiplex PCR; TCRdb lists only in-frame clones, some missing. Of millions of clones in the sample, over 85% were seen once. The source material was naive CD4+ T cells sorted from blood. The subset: CD45RA+ positively selected. The source is a man aged 18 to 29 in good health.

A word on this clone: Other DNA sequences in the sample encode the same CDR3. The chain has TRBV10-3 and TRBJ2-1; D uncertain. The CDR3 totals 12 residues. V was cut by 2 bases and J by 7 bases, with 6 bases left in between. Germline V CDR1 and CDR2: ENHRY, SYGVKD. CDR3 sequence reads: CAISEVENEQFF. The CDR3 region has the DNA TGTGCCATCAGTGAGGTCGAAAATGAGCAGTTCTTC.

In nucleotides, the CDR3 is TGCGCCAGCAGCCAAGGGTTAACTAATGAAAAACTGTTTTTT. Its protein is CASSQGLTNEKLFF. This chain links TRBV4-3 with TRBJ1-4; D remains unclear. Trimming removed 1 base at V and 1 base at J, with 4 bases between. The CDR3 consists of 14 residues. Germline CDR1 and CDR2: LGHNA and YSLEER.

The chain combines TRBV6-5 with TRBJ1-2; the match to TRBD1 covers 7 bases. The germline CDR1 and CDR2 sequences are MNHEY and SVGAGI. Trimming took 5 bases from V and 9 from J; bases not matched to a gene: 12. The CDR3 spans 14 residues. CDR3 protein: CASSRGETGYSYTF. The CDR3 DNA is TGTGCCAGCAGTCGGGGCGAGACAGGGTATAGCTACACCTTC.

DNA of the CDR3: TGCGCCAGCAGCTTGGTGGGGGAGGCCTCCTACGAGCAGTACTTC. Translated, it gives CASSLVGEASYEQYF. The chain uses TRBV5-1 and TRBJ2-7; D possibly corresponds to TRBD2 (6 bases). CDR1 SGHRS and CDR2 YFSETQ come from the germline V gene. Trimming left V 0 bases short and J 0 bases short, with 10 bases between. The CDR3 is 15 residues long.

V usage is TRBV5-1 and J usage is TRBJ2-7, with 7 bases identical to TRBD1. Trimming took 1 base from V and 1 from J; bases not matched to a gene: 8. The CDR3 runs 16 residues. Germline CDR1 SGHRS, CDR2 YFSETQ. CDR3 sequence (DNA): TGCGCCAGCAGCTTGTACACCGGGACAGCATCCTACGAGCAGTACTTC. As protein: CASSLYTGTASYEQYF.